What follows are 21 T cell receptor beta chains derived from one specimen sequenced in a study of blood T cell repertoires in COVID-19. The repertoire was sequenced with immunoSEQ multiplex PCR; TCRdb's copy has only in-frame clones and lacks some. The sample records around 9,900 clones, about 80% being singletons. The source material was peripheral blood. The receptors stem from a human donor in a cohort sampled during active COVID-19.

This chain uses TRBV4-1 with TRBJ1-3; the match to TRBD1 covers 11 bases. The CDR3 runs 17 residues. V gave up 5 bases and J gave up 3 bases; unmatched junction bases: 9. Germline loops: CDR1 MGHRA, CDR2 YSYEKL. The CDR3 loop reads CASSNLGQGVFGNTIYF. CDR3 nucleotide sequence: TGCGCCAGCAGCAACCTGGGACAGGGGGTTTTTGGAAACACCATATATTTT.

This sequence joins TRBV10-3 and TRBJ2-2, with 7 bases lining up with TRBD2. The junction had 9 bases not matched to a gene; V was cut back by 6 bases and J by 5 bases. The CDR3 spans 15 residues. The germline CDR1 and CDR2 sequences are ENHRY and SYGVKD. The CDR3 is CAISMGGDYTGELFF. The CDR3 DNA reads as TGTGCCATCAGCATGGGCGGGGACTATACCGGGGAGCTGTTTTTT.

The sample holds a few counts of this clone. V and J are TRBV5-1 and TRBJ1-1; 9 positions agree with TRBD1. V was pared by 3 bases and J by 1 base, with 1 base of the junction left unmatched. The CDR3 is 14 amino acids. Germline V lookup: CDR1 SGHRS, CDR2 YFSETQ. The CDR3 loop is CASSSQGANTEAFF. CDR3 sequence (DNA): TGCGCCAGCAGCTCACAGGGGGCGAACACTGAAGCTTTCTTT.

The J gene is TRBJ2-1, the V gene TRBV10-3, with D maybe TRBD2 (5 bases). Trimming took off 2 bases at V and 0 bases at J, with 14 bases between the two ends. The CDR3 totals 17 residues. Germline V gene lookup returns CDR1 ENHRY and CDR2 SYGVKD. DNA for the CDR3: TGTGCCATCAGTGAGCCGGGAAGGTTTAGCTCCTACAATGAGCAGTTCTTC. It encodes CAISEPGRFSSYNEQFF.

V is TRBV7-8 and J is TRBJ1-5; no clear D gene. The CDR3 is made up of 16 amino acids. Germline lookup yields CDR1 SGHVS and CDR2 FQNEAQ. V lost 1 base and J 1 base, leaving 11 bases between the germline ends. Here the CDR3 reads CASSLGSGGSNQPQHF. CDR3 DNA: TGTGCCAGCAGCTTAGGGTCGGGAGGAAGCAATCAGCCCCAGCATTTT.

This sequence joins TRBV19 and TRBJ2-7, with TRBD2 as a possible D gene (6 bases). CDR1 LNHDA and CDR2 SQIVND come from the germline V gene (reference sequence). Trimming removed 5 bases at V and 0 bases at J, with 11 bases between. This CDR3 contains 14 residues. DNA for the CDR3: TGTGCCAGTAGTGAACCCGGGAGCTCCTACGAGCAGTACTTC. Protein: CASSEPGSSYEQYF.

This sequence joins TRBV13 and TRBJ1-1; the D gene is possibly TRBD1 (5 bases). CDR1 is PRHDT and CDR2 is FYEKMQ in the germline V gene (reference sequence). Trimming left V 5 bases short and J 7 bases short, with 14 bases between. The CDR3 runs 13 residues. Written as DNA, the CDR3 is TGTGCCAGCAGCCCCTGGGGGGGACTTGAAGCTTTCTTT. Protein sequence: CASSPWGGLEAFF.

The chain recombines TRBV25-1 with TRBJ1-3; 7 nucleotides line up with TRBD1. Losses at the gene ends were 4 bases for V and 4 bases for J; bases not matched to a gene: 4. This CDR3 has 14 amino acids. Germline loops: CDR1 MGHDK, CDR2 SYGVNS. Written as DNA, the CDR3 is TGTGCCAGCAGTGCAAGACAGGGAGGAAACACCATATATTTT. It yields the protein CASSARQGGNTIYF. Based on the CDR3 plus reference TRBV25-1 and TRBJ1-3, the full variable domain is EADIYQTPRYLVIGTGKKITLECSQTMGHDKMYWYQQDPGMELHLIHYSYGVNSTEKGDLSSESTVSRIRTEHFPLTLESARPSHTSQYLCASSARQGGNTIYFGEGSWLTVV.

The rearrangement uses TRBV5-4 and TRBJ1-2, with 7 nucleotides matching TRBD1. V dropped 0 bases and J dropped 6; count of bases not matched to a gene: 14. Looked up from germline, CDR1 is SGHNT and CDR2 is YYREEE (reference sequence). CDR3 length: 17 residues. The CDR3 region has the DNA TGTGCCAGCAGCTTGGGCCCCTTACGACAAGGGGGCGATGGCTACACCTTC. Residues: CASSLGPLRQGGDGYTF.

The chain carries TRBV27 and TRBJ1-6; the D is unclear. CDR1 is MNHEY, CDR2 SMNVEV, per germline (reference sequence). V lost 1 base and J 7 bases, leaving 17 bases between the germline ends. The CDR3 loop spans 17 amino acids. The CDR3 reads CASSLFTLASQNSPLHF. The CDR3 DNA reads TGTGCCAGCAGTTTATTTACGTTGGCCAGTCAAAATTCACCCCTCCACTTT.

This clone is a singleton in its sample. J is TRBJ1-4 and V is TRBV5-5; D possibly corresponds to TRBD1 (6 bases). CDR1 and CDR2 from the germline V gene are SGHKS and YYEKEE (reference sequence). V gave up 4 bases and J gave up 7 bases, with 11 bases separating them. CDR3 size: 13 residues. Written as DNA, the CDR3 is TGTGCCAGCAGCAGGGGGTTTGGTGAAAAACTGTTTTTT. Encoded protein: CASSRGFGEKLFF. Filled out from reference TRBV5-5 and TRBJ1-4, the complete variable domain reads DAGVTQSPTHLIKTRGQQVTLRCSPISGHKSVSWYQQVLGQGPQFIFQYYEKEERGRGNFPDRFSARQFPNYSSELNVNALLLGDSALYLCASSRGFGEKLFFGSGTQLSVL.

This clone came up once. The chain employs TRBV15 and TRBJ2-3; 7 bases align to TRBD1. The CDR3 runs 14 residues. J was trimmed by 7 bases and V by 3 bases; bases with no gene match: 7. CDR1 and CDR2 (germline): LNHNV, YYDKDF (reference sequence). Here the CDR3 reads CATSRTGSRNTQYF. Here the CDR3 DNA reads TGTGCCACCAGCAGGACAGGGAGCAGGAATACGCAGTATTTT. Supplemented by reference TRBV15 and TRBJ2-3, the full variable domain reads DAMVIQNPRYQVTQFGKPVTLSCSQTLNHNVMYWYQQKSSQAPKLLFHYYDKDFNNEADTPDNFQSRRPNTSFCFLDIRSPGLGDTAMYLCATSRTGSRNTQYFGPGTRLTVL.

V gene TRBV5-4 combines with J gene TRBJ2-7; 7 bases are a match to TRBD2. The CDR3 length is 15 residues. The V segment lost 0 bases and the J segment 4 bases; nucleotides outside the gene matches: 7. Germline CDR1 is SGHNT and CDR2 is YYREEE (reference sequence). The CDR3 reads CASSLEGGGNYEQYF. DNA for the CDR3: TGTGCCAGCAGCTTGGAAGGCGGGGGAAATTACGAGCAGTACTTC.

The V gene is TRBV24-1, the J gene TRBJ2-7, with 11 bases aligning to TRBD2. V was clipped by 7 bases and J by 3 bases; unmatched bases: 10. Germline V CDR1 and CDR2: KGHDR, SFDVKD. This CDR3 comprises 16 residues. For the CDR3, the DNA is TGTGCCACCAGGGAGGCTAGCGGGGGGATTGTCTACGAGCAGTACTTC. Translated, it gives CATREASGGIVYEQYF.

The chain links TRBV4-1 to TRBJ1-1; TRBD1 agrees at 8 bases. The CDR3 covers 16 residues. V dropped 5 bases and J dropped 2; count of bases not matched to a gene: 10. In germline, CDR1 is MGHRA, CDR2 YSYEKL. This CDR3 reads CASSKTGGTANTEAFF. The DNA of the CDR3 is TGCGCCAGCAGCAAAACAGGGGGAACCGCCAACACTGAAGCTTTCTTT.

The CDR3 loop is CASSLVRGSGSYTF. CDR3 bases: TGTGCCAGCAGCTTAGTAAGGGGCTCCGGAAGCTACACCTTC. The chain recombines TRBV7-2 with TRBJ1-2, with D possibly TRBD1 on 5 matching bases. The CDR3 has 14 amino acids. Germline V gives CDR1 SGHTA, CDR2 FQGNSA. V dropped 1 base and J dropped 9 bases, with 15 bases sitting between them.

The CDR3 nucleotides read TGTGCCAGCAGCTTAGGGCAGAACTACGAGCAGTACTTC. Encoded protein: CASSLGQNYEQYF. The chain combines TRBV7-2 with TRBJ2-7; no firm D call. Germline values: CDR1 SGHTA, CDR2 FQGNSA. This CDR3 has 13 amino acids. Trimming shortened V by 1 base and J by 3 bases, and 7 bases separated the two germline ends.

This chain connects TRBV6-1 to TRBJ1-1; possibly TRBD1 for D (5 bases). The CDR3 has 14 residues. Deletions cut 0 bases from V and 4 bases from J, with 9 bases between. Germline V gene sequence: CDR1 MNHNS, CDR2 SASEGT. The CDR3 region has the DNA TGTGCCAGCAGTGAAGCGCTAGGGGTCACTGAAGCTTTCTTT. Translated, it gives CASSEALGVTEAFF.

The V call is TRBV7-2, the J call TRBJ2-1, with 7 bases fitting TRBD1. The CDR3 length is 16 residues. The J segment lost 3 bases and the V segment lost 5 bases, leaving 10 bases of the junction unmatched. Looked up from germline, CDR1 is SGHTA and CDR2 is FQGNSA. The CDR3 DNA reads TGTGCCAGCAGCGTGGCCGGGACAGAGAGCTACAATGAGCAGTTCTTC. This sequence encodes CASSVAGTESYNEQFF.

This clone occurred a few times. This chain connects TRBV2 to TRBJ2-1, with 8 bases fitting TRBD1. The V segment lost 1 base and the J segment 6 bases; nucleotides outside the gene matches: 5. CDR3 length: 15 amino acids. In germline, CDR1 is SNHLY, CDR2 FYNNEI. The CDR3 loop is CASSEEWTGTNEQFF. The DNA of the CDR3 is TGTGCCAGCAGTGAAGAATGGACAGGGACCAATGAGCAGTTCTTC.

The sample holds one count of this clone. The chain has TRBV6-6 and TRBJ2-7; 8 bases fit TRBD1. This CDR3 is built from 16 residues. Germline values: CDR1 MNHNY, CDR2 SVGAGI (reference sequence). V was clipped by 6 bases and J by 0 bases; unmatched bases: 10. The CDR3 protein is CASSRRTGSNSYEQYF. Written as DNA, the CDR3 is TGTGCCAGCAGCCGTCGGACAGGGAGTAACTCCTACGAGCAGTACTTC.